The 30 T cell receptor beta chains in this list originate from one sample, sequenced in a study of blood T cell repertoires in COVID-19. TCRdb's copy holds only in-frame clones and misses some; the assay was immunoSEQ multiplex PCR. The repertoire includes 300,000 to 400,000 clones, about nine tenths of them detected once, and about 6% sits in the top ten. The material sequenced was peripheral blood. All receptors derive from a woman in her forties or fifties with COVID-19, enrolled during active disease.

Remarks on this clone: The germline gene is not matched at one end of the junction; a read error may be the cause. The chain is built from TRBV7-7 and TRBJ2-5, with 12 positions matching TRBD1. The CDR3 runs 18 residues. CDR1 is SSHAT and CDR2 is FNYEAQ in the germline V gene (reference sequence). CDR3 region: CASSFAPGQGAYQETQYF. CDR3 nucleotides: TGTGCTAGCAGCTTCGCTCCGGGACAGGGGGCCTACCAAGAGACCCAGTACTTC. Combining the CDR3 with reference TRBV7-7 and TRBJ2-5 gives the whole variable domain GAGVSQSPRYKVTKRGQDVTLRCDPISSHATLYWYQQALGQGPEFLTYFNYEAQPDKSGLPSDRFSAERPEGSISTLTIQRTEQRDSAMYRCASSFAPGQGAYQETQYFGPGTRLLVL.

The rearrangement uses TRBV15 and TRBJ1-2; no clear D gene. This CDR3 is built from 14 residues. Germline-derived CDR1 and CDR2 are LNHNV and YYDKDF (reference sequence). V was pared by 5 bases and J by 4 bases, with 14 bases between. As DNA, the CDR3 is TGTGCCACCAGCTTTGATATGGGCAGCTATGGCTACACCTTC. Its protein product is CATSFDMGSYGYTF.

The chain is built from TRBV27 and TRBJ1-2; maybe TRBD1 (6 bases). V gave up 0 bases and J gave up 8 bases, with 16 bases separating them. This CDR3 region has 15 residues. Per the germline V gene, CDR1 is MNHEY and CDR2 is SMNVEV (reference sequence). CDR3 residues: CASSLSLTTGIGYTF. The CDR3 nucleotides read TGTGCCAGCAGTTTATCTCTCACAACAGGGATAGGCTACACCTTC.

The CDR3 nucleotides read TGTGCCAGCAGTTACTCGGGCAGGGGCTACACTGAAGCTTTCTTT. Its protein is CASSYSGRGYTEAFF. V gene TRBV6-5 combines with J gene TRBJ1-1, with D perhaps matching TRBD1 (6 bases). This CDR3 is built from 15 residues. Trimming cost V 0 bases and J 3 bases, with 11 bases left between them. Germline lookup yields CDR1 MNHEY and CDR2 SVGAGI.

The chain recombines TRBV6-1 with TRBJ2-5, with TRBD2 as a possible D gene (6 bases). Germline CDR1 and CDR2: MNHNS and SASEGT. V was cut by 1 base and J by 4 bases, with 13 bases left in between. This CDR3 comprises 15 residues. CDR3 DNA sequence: TGTGCCAGCAGTGAAGGGTACGGGACTCGAGAGACCCAGTACTTC. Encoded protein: CASSEGYGTRETQYF.

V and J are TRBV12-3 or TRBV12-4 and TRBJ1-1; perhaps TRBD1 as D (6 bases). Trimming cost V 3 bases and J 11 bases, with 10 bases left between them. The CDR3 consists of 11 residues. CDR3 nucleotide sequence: TGTGCCAGCAGTTTCTACAGGGATGCTTTCTTT. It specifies CASSFYRDAFF.

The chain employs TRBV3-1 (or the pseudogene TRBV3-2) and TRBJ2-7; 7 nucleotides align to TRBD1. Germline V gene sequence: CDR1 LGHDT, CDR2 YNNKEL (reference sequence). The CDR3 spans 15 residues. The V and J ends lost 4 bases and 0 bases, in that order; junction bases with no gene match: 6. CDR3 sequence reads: CASSRVGTVSYEQYF. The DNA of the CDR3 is TGTGCCAGCAGCCGAGTTGGGACAGTCTCCTACGAGCAGTACTTC.

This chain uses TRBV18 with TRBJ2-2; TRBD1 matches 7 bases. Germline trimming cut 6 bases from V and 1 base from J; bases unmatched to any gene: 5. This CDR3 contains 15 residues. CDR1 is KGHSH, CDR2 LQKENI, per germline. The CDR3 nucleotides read TGTGCCAGCTCCCCGGGACAGCAGAACACCGGGGAGCTGTTTTTT. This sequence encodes CASSPGQQNTGELFF.

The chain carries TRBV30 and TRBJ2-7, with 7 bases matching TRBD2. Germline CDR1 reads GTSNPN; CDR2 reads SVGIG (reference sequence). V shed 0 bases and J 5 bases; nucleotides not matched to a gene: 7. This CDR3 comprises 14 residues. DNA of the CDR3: TGTGCCTGGAGTGTACTAGCGAAATCCAACGAGCAGTACTTC. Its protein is CAWSVLAKSNEQYF.

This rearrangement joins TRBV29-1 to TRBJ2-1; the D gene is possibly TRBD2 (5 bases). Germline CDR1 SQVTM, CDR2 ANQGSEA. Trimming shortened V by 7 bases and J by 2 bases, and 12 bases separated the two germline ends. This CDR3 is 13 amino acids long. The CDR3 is CSASLLAYNEQFF. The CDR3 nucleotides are TGCAGCGCGTCCCTACTAGCCTACAATGAGCAGTTCTTC.

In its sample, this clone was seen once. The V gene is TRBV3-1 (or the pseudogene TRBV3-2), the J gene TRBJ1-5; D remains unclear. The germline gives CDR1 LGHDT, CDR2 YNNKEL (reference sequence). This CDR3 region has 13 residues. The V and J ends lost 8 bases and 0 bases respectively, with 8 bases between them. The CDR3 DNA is TGTGCCAGCGGGGAGCATAGCAATCAGCCCCAGCATTTT. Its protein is CASGEHSNQPQHF.

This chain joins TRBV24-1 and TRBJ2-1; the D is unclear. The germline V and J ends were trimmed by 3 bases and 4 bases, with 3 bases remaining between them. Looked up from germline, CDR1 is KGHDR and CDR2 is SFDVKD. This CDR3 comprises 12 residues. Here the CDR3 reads CATSDPYNEQFF. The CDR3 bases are TGTGCCACCAGTGATCCTTACAATGAGCAGTTCTTC.

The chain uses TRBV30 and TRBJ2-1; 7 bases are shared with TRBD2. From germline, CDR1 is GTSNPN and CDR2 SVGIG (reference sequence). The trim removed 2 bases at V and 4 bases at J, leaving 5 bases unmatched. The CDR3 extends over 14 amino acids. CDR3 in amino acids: CAWSFASGYNEQFF. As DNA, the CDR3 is TGTGCCTGGAGTTTCGCTAGCGGATACAATGAGCAGTTCTTC.

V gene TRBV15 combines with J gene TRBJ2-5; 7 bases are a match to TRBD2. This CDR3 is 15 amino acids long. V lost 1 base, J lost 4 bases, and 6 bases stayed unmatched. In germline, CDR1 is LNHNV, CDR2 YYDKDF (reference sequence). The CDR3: CATSRVAGVGETQYF. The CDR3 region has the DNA TGTGCCACCAGCAGAGTTGCGGGAGTGGGAGAGACCCAGTACTTC.

CDR3 sequence: CAWRDGTDNSPLHF. In DNA, the CDR3 is TGTGCCTGGAGAGATGGGACAGATAATTCACCCCTCCACTTT. The chain has TRBV30 and TRBJ1-6; 7 bases are shared with TRBD1. With V trimmed by 3 bases and J by 5 bases, 4 bases remained unmatched. This CDR3 spans 14 amino acids. CDR1 and CDR2 from the germline V gene are GTSNPN and SVGIG (reference sequence).

The CDR3 loop reads CASSPLGQVGETQYF. The DNA of the CDR3 is TGTGCCAGCAGCCCGTTGGGACAGGTTGGAGAGACCCAGTACTTC. The chain employs TRBV5-6 and TRBJ2-5; 8 bases are a match to TRBD1. The length of the CDR3 is 15 residues. The J segment lost 4 bases and the V segment lost 4 bases, leaving 9 bases of the junction unmatched. Germline V gene data show CDR1 as SGHDT and CDR2 as YYEEEE.

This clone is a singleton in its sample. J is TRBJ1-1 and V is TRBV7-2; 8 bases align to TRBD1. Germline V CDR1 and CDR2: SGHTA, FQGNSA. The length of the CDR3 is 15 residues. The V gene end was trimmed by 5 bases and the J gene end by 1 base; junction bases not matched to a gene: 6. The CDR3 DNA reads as TGTGCCAGCAGCCTAAGACAGGGGTCGAACACTGAAGCTTTCTTT. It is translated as CASSLRQGSNTEAFF.

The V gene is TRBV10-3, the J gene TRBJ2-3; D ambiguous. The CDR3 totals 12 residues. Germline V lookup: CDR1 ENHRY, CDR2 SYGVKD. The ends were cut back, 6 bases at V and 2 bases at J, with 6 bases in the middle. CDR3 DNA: TGTGCCATCAGCTCTGTCACAGATACGCAGTATTTT. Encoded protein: CAISSVTDTQYF.

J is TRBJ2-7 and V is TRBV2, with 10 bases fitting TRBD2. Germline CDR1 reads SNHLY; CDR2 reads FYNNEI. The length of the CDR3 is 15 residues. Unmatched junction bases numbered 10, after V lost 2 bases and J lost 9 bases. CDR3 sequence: CASSELAGAERAQYF. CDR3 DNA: TGTGCCAGCAGTGAACTAGCGGGAGCCGAGCGGGCGCAGTACTTC.

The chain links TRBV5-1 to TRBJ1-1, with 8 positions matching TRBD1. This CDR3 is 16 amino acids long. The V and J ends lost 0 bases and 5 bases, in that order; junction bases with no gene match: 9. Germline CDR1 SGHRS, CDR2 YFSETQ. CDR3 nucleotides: TGCGCCAGCAGCTTGGATGGGCCAGGGGGCCAAACTGAAGCTTTCTTT. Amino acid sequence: CASSLDGPGGQTEAFF.

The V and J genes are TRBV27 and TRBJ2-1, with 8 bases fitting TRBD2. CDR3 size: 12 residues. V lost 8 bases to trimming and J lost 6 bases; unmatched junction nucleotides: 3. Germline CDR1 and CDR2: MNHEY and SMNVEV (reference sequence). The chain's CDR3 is CASGLAGNEQFF. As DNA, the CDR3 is TGTGCCAGCGGGCTAGCGGGCAATGAGCAGTTCTTC.

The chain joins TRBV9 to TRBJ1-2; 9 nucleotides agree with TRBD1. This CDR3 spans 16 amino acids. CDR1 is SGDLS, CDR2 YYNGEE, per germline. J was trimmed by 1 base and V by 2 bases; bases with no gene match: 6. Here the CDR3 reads CASSVGGQGHNYGYTF. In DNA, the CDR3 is TGTGCCAGCAGCGTGGGGGGACAGGGCCATAACTATGGCTACACCTTC.

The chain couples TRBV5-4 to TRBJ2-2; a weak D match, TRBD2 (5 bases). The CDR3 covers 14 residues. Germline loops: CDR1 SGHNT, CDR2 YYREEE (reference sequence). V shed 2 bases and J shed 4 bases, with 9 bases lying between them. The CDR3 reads CASSFGILTGELFF. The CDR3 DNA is TGTGCCAGCAGCTTCGGGATCCTCACCGGGGAGCTGTTTTTT.

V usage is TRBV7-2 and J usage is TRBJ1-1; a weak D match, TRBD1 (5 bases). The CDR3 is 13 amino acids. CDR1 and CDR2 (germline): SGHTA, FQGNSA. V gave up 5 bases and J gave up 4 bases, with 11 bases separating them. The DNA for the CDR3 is TGTGCCAGCAGCCCCACCGGGGGCACTGAAGCTTTCTTT. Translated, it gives CASSPTGGTEAFF.

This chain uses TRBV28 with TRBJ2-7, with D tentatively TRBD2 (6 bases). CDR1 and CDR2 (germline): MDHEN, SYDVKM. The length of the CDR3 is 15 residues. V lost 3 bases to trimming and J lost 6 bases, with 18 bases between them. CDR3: CASSFLLGGPGEQYF. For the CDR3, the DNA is TGTGCCAGCAGTTTTCTGTTGGGAGGCCCCGGCGAGCAGTACTTC.

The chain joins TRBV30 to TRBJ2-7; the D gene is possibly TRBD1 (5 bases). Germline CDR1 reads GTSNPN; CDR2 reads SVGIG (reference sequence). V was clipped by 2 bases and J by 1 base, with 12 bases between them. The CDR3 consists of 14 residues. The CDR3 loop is CAWSSGARSYEQYF. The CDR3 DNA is TGTGCCTGGAGTAGTGGGGCTAGATCCTACGAGCAGTACTTC.

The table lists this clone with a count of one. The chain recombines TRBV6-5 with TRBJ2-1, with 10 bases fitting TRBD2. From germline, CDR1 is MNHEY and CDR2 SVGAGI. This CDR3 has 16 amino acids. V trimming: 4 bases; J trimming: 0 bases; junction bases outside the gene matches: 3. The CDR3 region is CASSSASGSSYNEQFF. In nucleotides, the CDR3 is TGTGCCAGCAGTTCGGCTAGCGGGAGCTCCTACAATGAGCAGTTCTTC.

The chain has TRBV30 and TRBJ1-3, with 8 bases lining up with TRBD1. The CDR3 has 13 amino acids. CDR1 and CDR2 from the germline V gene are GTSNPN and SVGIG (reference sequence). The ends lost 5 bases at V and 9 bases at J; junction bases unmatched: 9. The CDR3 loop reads CAWDDRGRFTIYF. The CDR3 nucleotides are TGTGCCTGGGACGACAGGGGCCGCTTCACCATATATTTT. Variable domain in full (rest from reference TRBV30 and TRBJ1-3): SQTIHQWPATLVQPVGSPLSLECTVEGTSNPNLYWYRQAAGRGLQLLFYSVGIGQISSEVPQNLSASRPQDRQFILSSKKLLLSDSGFYLCAWDDRGRFTIYFGEGSWLTVV.

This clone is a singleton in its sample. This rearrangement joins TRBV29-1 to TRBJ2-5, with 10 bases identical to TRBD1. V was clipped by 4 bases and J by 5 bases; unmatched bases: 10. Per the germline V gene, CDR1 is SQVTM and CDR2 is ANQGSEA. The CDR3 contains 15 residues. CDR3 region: CSVGTGTGVPETQYF. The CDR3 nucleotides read TGCAGCGTTGGGACGGGGACAGGGGTTCCGGAGACCCAGTACTTC.

In DNA, the CDR3 is TGCGCCAGCAGCTCCCGACTAGCGGGAGTGCGTAGCAATGAGCAGTTCTTC. It encodes CASSSRLAGVRSNEQFF. The chain joins TRBV5-1 to TRBJ2-1; 12 bases align to TRBD2. V dropped 3 bases and J dropped 6; count of bases not matched to a gene: 10. Germline-derived CDR1 and CDR2 are SGHRS and YFSETQ. The CDR3 is 17 amino acids.